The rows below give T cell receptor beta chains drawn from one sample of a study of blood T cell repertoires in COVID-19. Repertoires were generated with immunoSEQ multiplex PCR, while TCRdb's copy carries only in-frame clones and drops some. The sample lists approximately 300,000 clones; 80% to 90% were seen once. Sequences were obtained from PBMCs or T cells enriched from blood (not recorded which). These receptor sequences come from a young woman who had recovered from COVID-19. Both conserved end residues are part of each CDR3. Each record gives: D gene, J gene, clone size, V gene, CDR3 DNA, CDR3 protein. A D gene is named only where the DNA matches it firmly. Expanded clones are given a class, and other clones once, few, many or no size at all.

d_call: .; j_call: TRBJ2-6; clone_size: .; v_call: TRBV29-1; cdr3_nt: TGCAGCGTTTTCGTGTCTGGGGCCAACGTCCTGACTTTC; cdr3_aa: CSVFVSGANVLTF
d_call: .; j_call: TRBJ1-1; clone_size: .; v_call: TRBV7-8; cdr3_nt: TGTGCCAGCAGCTTAGATCCCGGGGGCACTGAAGCTTTCTTT; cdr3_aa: CASSLDPGGTEAFF
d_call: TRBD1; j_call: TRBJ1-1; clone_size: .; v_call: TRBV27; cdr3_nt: TGTGCCAGCAGATCCGGGACAGGCGCTCGGGGCACTGAAGCTTTCTTT; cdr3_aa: CASRSGTGARGTEAFF
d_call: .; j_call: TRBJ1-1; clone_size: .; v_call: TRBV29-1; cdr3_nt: TGCAGCGTTAGGTCTGACACTTCTAACACTGAAGCTTTCTTT; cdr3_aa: CSVRSDTSNTEAFF
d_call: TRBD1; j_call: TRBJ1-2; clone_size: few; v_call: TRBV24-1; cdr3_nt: TGTGCCACCAGTGATTCCGGACAGGGCGGCTACTATGGCTACACCTTC; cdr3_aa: CATSDSGQGGYYGYTF
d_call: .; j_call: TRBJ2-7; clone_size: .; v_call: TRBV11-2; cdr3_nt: TGTGCCAGCAGCTTCCACTACGAGCAGTACTTC; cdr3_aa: CASSFHYEQYF
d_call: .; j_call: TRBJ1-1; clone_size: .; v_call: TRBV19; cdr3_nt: TGTGCCAGTACCCTAAGGGGCGGAAACACTGAAGCTTTCTTT; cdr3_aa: CASTLRGGNTEAFF
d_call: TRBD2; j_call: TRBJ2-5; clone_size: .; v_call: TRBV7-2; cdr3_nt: TGTGCCAGCAGCTTCCCTCGGGGAGGGTACCAAGAGACCCAGTACTTC; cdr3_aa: CASSFPRGGYQETQYF
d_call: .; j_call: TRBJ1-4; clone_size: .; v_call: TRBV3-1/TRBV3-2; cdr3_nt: TGTGCCAGCAGCCTTCTGTCCGGACTTAATGAAAAACTGTTTTTT; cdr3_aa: CASSLLSGLNEKLFF
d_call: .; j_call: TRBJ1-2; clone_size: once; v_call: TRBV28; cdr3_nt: TGTGCCAGCAGAACTACAGGGTCAGCCTATGGCTACACCTTC; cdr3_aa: CASRTTGSAYGYTF
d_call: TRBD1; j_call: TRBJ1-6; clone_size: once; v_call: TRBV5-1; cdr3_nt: TGCGCCAGCAGCTTGGCAGGGGGAGACTCACCCCTCCACTTT; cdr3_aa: CASSLAGGDSPLHF
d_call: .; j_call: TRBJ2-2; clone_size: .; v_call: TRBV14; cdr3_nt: TGTGCCAGCAGCCAGGAGTCAGGGGGGTATCTGGACACCGGGGAGCTGTTTTTT; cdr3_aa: CASSQESGGYLDTGELFF
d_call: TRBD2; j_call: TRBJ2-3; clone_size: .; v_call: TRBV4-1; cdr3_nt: TGCGCCAGCAGCCAAGTGGGACTAGCGGGGGGTCGCACAGATACGCAGTATTTT; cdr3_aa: CASSQVGLAGGRTDTQYF
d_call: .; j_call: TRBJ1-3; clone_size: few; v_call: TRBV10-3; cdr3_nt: TGTGCCATCAGTGACCTGGGAGGCAACACCATATATTTT; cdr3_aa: CAISDLGGNTIYF
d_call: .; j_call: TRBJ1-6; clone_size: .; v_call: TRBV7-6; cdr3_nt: TGTGCCAGCAGCTTAGAACCGGAGGCCCCCCTCCACTTT; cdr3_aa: CASSLEPEAPLHF
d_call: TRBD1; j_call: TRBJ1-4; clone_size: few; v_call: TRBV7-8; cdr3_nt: TGTGCCAGCAGCCATGGACAGGCAACTAATGAAAAACTGTTTTTT; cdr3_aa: CASSHGQATNEKLFF
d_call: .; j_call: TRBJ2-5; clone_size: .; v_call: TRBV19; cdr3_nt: TGTGCCAGTAGTATTGTCGCTACCCAAGAGACCCAGTACTTC; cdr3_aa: CASSIVATQETQYF
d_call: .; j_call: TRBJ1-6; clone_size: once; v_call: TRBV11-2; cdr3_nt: TGTGCCAGCAGCGCACGTTTGTCCACCAGCTCCTATAATTCACCCCTCCACTTT; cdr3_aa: CASSARLSTSSYNSPLHF
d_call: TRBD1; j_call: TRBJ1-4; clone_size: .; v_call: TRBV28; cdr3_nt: TGTGCCAGCAGTGAGACAGGGGAGGGTGAAAAACTGTTTTTT; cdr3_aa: CASSETGEGEKLFF
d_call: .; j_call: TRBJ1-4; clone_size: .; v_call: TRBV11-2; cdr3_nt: TGTGCCAGCAGCATAGTACTTAATGAAAAACTGTTTTTT; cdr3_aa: CASSIVLNEKLFF
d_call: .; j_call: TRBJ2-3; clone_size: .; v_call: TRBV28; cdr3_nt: TGTGCCAGCAGTTTAAGCGGCACAGATACGCAGTATTTT; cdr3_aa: CASSLSGTDTQYF
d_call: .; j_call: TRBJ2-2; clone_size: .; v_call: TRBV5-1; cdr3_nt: TGCGCCAGCAGCTTGGAAGCGTATTATACCGGGGAGCTGTTTTTT; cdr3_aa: CASSLEAYYTGELFF
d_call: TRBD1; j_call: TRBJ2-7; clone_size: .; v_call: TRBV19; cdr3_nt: TGTGCCAGTGGCCCGGGACAGGGATACGAGCAGTACTTC; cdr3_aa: CASGPGQGYEQYF
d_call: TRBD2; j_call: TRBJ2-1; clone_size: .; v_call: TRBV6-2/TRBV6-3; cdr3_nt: TGTGCCAGCAGCCAGGCGTCAAGGCAGCAGCGGGGGCTCCTCAATGAGCAGTTCTTC; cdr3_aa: CASSQASRQQRGLLNEQFF
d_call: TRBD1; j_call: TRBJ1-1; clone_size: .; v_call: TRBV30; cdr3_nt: TGTGCCATCCAGGCCCGGGACAGGGTGGGTGAAGCTTTCTTT; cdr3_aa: CAIQARDRVGEAFF
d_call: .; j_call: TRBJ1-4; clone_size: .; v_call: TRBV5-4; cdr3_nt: TGTGCCAGCAGCTTGACACCGTCCAATGAAAAACTGTTTTTT; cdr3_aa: CASSLTPSNEKLFF
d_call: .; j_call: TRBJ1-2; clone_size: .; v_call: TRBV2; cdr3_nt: TGTGCCAGCAGTGTTTACAGGGAAGAATACACCTTC; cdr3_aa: CASSVYREEYTF
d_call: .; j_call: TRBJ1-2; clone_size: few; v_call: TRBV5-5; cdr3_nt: TGTGCCAGCAGCTTGGCCGACAGCTATGGCTACACCTTC; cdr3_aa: CASSLADSYGYTF
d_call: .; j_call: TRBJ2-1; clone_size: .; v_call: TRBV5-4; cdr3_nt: TGTGCCAGCAGCTTGGCAGGTAATTGGCGCCACAATGAGCAGTTCTTC; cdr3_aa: CASSLAGNWRHNEQFF
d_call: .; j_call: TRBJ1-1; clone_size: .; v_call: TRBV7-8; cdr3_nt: TGTGCCAGCAGCTTCGTGGGGGGGACGGGTACTGAAGCTTTCTTT; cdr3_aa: CASSFVGGTGTEAFF
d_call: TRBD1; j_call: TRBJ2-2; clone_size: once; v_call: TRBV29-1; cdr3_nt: TGCAGCGTCATGACAGGGAACGCCGGGGAGCTGTTTTTT; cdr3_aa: CSVMTGNAGELFF
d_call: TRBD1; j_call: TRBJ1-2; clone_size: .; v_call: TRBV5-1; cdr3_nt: TGCGCCAGCAGCTTGGCGACAGGGGATGGCTACACCTTC; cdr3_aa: CASSLATGDGYTF
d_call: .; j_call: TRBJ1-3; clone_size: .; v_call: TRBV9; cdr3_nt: TGTGCCAGCAGCCCTCACGGGGGAATCTCTGGAAACACCATATATTTT; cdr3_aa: CASSPHGGISGNTIYF
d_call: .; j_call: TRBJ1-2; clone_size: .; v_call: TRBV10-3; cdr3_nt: TGTGCCATCAGTGAACCGAAATCCTGGGACTCAAGTCGGGATGGCTACACCTTC; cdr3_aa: CAISEPKSWDSSRDGYTF
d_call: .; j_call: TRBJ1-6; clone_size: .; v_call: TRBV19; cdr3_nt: TGTGCCAGTAGTACCACAGTCTCCTATAATTCACCCCTCCACTTT; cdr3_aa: CASSTTVSYNSPLHF